This passage covers 20 T cell receptor beta chains from one sample sequenced in a study of cytomegalovirus exposure and HLA in healthy donors (dated by TCRdb to about 2017). The library was made by the immunoSEQ multiplex PCR assay. Held by TCRdb, this immuneACCESS table contains in-frame sequences only and omits some clones. Under half of the omission traces to an unresolved V gene where checked; the cause of the rest is unknown. Recorded for this sample are 50,000 to 65,000 clones; roughly 94% of them occurred a single time. The ten largest clones capture around 7% of the sample. The sequenced material came from PBMCs. The receptors derive from a young woman in good health and CMV-seropositive.

Here the CDR3 reads CASRRQPSSTDTQYF. CDR3 DNA: TGTGCCAGCAGGAGACAACCCTCTAGCACAGATACGCAGTATTTT. This rearrangement joins TRBV6-5 to TRBJ2-3, with no clear D. The germline V and J ends were trimmed by 6 bases and 0 bases, with 13 bases remaining between them. The CDR3 runs to 15 residues. Germline assignment: CDR1 MNHEY and CDR2 SVGAGI.

CDR3 sequence: CASSSGPDYGYTF. CDR3 DNA: TGTGCCAGCAGCTCAGGGCCGGACTATGGCTACACCTTC. The chain has TRBV28 and TRBJ1-2; maybe TRBD1 (5 bases). Trimming left V 6 bases short and J 3 bases short, with 11 bases between. The CDR3 sequence is 13 residues long. Germline assignment: CDR1 MDHEN and CDR2 SYDVKM.

The genes are TRBV27 and TRBJ2-3; D may be TRBD2 (6 bases). Trimming removed 6 bases from V and 3 bases from J, with 13 bases in between. The CDR3 is 14 amino acids. Germline CDR1 reads MNHEY; CDR2 reads SMNVEV (reference sequence). CDR3 DNA: TGTGCCAGCAGCAGCGGGTTTTTAACAGATACGCAGTATTTT. The encoded protein is CASSSGFLTDTQYF.

This chain uses TRBV6-5 with TRBJ1-6; no firm D call. From germline, CDR1 is MNHEY and CDR2 SVGAGI. This CDR3 has 12 residues. V was clipped by 7 bases and J by 12 bases, with 13 bases between them. The CDR3 DNA reads as TGTGCCAGCACAATAGCCGGTGGACCCCTCCACTTT. It codes for CASTIAGGPLHF.

The CDR3 is CASNFDRGYGYTF. Written as DNA, the CDR3 is TGTGCCAGTAACTTCGACAGGGGCTATGGCTACACCTTC. The chain recombines TRBV19 with TRBJ1-2; 8 bases are a match to TRBD1. CDR1 and CDR2 (germline): LNHDA, SQIVND (reference sequence). The J segment lost 4 bases and the V segment lost 7 bases, leaving 5 bases of the junction unmatched. The length of the CDR3 is 13 residues.

The V and J genes are TRBV30 and TRBJ2-1; D is possibly TRBD2 (6 bases). From germline, CDR1 is GTSNPN and CDR2 SVGIG (reference sequence). Trimming pared 5 bases from V and 10 bases from J, leaving 18 bases between. This CDR3 comprises 13 residues. The CDR3 spells CAWDRDSGLEQFF. The CDR3 region has the DNA TGTGCCTGGGATCGGGACTCGGGTCTGGAGCAGTTCTTC.

V is TRBV15 and J is TRBJ1-2; weak D call: TRBD1 (6 bases). The V and J ends lost 3 bases and 0 bases respectively, with 17 bases between them. CDR1 is LNHNV, CDR2 YYDKDF, per germline (reference sequence). The CDR3 is made up of 17 amino acids. CDR3 loop: CATSSLSMGHPNYGYTF. Written as DNA, the CDR3 is TGTGCCACCAGCAGCCTTAGCATGGGACACCCTAACTATGGCTACACCTTC. The complete variable domain, with remaining parts taken from reference TRBV15 and TRBJ1-2, reads DAMVIQNPRYQVTQFGKPVTLSCSQTLNHNVMYWYQQKSSQAPKLLFHYYDKDFNNEADTPDNFQSRRPNTSFCFLDIRSPGLGDTAMYLCATSSLSMGHPNYGYTFGSGTRLTVV.

The CDR3 is CASSLEGTGGYNEQFF. Here the CDR3 DNA reads TGCGCCAGCAGCTTGGAAGGGACAGGGGGTTACAATGAGCAGTTCTTC. The chain couples TRBV5-1 to TRBJ2-1; 11 nucleotides agree with TRBD1. V lost 0 bases to trimming and J lost 4 bases; unmatched junction nucleotides: 3. The CDR3 totals 16 residues. Per the germline V gene, CDR1 is SGHRS and CDR2 is YFSETQ.

The rearrangement uses TRBV5-1 and TRBJ1-1; 7 bases are shared with TRBD1. Germline V gives CDR1 SGHRS, CDR2 YFSETQ. The CDR3 loop spans 14 amino acids. J gave up 9 bases and V 0 bases, and 8 bases lay outside the gene matches. The CDR3 is CASSLEGRGIQAFF. As DNA, the CDR3 is TGCGCCAGCAGCTTGGAGGGCAGGGGGATCCAAGCTTTCTTT.

This chain joins TRBV19 and TRBJ2-7; tentatively, D is TRBD2 (6 bases). The CDR3 runs to 14 residues. V was shortened by 3 bases and J by 0 bases, with 9 bases between the two germline ends. Germline lookup yields CDR1 LNHDA and CDR2 SQIVND (reference sequence). Here the CDR3 DNA reads TGTGCCAGTAGTATCGGGGGTGGCTCCTACGAGCAGTACTTC. Translating it yields CASSIGGGSYEQYF.

The V gene is TRBV2, the J gene TRBJ2-3; D is unclear. Per the germline V gene, CDR1 is SNHLY and CDR2 is FYNNEI. Between the trimmed V and J ends, which lost 7 bases and 6 bases, there was a span of 14 bases. The CDR3 runs 13 residues. The CDR3 region is CASTPGFADTQYF. CDR3 sequence (DNA): TGTGCCAGCACCCCCGGGTTTGCGGATACGCAGTATTTT.

The chain is built from TRBV4-2 and TRBJ2-7; tentative D call: TRBD2 (5 bases). V was clipped by 8 bases and J by 5 bases, with 22 bases between them. The CDR3 covers 15 residues. Germline loops: CDR1 LGHNA, CDR2 YNFKEQ. CDR3 DNA sequence: TGTGCCAGCGGTTCCGAGCGCGAGGGCCGCAACGAGCAGTACTTC. It yields the protein CASGSEREGRNEQYF.

V is TRBV18 and J is TRBJ1-6; D gene unclear. CDR3 length: 16 amino acids. V dropped 8 bases and J dropped 9 bases, with 23 bases sitting between them. Germline V gene lookup returns CDR1 KGHSH and CDR2 LQKENI. For the CDR3, the DNA is TGTGCCAGCACCTCAACCTCGGGTATCGCCCCTTCACCCCTCCACTTT. This sequence encodes CASTSTSGIAPSPLHF.

V gene TRBV7-2 combines with J gene TRBJ1-4; 9 nucleotides match TRBD1. With 6 bases clipped from V and 1 base from J, the junction kept 3 bases outside the gene matches. The CDR3 is 15 residues long. Germline assignment: CDR1 SGHTA and CDR2 FQGNSA. The CDR3: CASRGQGGTNEKLFF. The CDR3 DNA sequence: TGTGCCAGCAGGGGACAGGGCGGAACTAATGAAAAACTGTTTTTT.

The rearrangement uses TRBV10-3 and TRBJ2-7; TRBD1 aligns across 7 bases. V shed 7 bases and J 6 bases; nucleotides not matched to a gene: 9. The V gene's germline CDR1 is ENHRY and CDR2 SYGVKD. CDR3 length: 13 residues. CDR3 bases: TGTGCCATCACCCGGACAGGTGGGCGCGAGCAGTACTTC. Protein: CAITRTGGREQYF.

The chain is built from TRBV2 and TRBJ2-2; 7 bases align to TRBD1. Trimming at V came to 3 bases and at J to 6 bases, leaving 7 bases not matched to a gene. The CDR3 extends over 15 amino acids. Germline CDR1 and CDR2: SNHLY and FYNNEI. CDR3 residues: CASSEVDRPPGELFF. The CDR3 DNA reads as TGTGCCAGCAGTGAGGTGGACAGGCCTCCCGGGGAGCTGTTTTTT. The entire variable domain, with the rest obtained from reference TRBV2 and TRBJ2-2, is as follows: EPEVTQTPSHQVTQMGQEVILRCVPISNHLYFYWYRQILGQKVEFLVSFYNNEISEKSEIFDDQFSVERPDGSNFTLKIRSTKLEDSAMYFCASSEVDRPPGELFFGEGSRLTVL.

This clone was observed a few times. The rearrangement links TRBV9 to TRBJ1-1; no firm D call. The CDR3 loop spans 14 amino acids. Germline CDR1 and CDR2: SGDLS and YYNGEE. V dropped 4 bases and J dropped 1 base, with 11 bases sitting between them. CDR3 sequence (DNA): TGTGCCAGCAGCCCCCTTGAAGCGAACACTGAAGCTTTCTTT. Amino acids: CASSPLEANTEAFF.

The chain joins TRBV28 to TRBJ2-7, with 8 bases fitting TRBD2. The length of the CDR3 is 15 residues. V trimming: 4 bases; J trimming: 4 bases; junction bases outside the gene matches: 9. CDR1 MDHEN and CDR2 SYDVKM come from the germline V gene. The CDR3 sequence is CASSSPGGVSYEQYF. The CDR3 bases are TGTGCCAGCAGTTCCCCGGGGGGGGTGAGTTACGAGCAGTACTTC.

The gene calls are TRBV6-1 and TRBJ2-6; TRBD1 matches 7 bases. The junction had 5 bases not matched to a gene; V was cut back by 7 bases and J by 2 bases. CDR3 size: 15 residues. Germline V gene data show CDR1 as MNHNS and CDR2 as SASEGT. CDR3 in DNA: TGTGCCAGCAATATAGACAGGGCTGGGGCCAACGTCCTGACTTTC. Encoded protein: CASNIDRAGANVLTF.

The chain carries TRBV9 and TRBJ2-6; possible D gene TRBD2, 6 bases. CDR1 and CDR2 from the germline V gene are SGDLS and YYNGEE. The CDR3 runs 17 residues. V was clipped by 3 bases and J by 0 bases, with 13 bases between them. CDR3 DNA sequence: TGTGCCAGCAGCGCCCTCCTGGGGGGCTCTGGGGCCAACGTCCTGACTTTC. Translating it yields CASSALLGGSGANVLTF.